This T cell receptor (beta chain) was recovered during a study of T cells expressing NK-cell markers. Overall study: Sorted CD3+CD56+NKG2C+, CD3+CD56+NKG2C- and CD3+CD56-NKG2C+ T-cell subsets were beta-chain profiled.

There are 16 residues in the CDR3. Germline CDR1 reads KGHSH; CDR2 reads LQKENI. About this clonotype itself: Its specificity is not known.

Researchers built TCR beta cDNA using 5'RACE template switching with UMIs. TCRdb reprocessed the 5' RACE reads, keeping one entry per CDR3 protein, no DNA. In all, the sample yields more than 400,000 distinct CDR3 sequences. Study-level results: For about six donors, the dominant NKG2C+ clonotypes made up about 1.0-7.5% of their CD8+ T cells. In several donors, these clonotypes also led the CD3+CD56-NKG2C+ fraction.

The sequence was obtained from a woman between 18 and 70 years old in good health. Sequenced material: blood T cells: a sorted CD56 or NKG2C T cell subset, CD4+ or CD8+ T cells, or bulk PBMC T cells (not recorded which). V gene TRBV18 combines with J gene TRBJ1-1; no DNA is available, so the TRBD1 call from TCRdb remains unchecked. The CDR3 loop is CASSPLGTSGGYEAFF.